One and the same sample provided the 25 T cell receptor beta chains below, sequenced in a study of shared clonotypes between healthy human individuals. Measured with immunoSEQ multiplex PCR; TCRdb has only the in-frame clones, and not every one. The repertoire holds 1.5 million to 2.5 million clones, roughly 95% seen once, with 1% to 1.5% in the top ten. Cells designated naive CD8 were CD45RO-negative and were positively selected for CCR7, with terminally differentiated effector memory CD45RA+ cells excluded. Material for sequencing was naive CD8+ T cells sorted from blood. These receptor sequences come from a man younger than 30 in good health.

The chain is built from TRBV27 and TRBJ2-5; perhaps TRBD2 as D (5 bases). CDR1 and CDR2 (germline): MNHEY, SMNVEV (reference sequence). The V gene lost 6 bases and the J gene lost 2 bases, with 13 bases spanning the gap. This CDR3 contains 14 residues. The DNA for the CDR3 is TGTGCCAGCAGCCCCGGGAACGTTCAAGAGACCCAGTACTTC. This sequence encodes CASSPGNVQETQYF.

This chain links TRBV29-1 with TRBJ2-3, with 8 bases aligning to TRBD2. This CDR3 spans 19 amino acids. Trimming at V came to 1 base and at J to 2 bases, leaving 17 bases not matched to a gene. The V gene's germline CDR1 is SQVTM and CDR2 ANQGSEA. This CDR3 reads CSVEGVLRGAPNPTDTQYF. The CDR3 coding sequence is TGCAGCGTTGAAGGGGTTCTGCGGGGGGCACCAAACCCCACAGATACGCAGTATTTT.

V and J are TRBV4-3 and TRBJ2-1, with 8 positions matching TRBD2. This CDR3 comprises 15 residues. V was pared by 0 bases and J by 8 bases, with 6 bases of the junction left unmatched. Germline V gene sequence: CDR1 LGHNA, CDR2 YSLEER. The CDR3 DNA reads TGCGCCAGCAGCCAAGATGCGGGAGGTGTCTATGAGCAGTTCTTC. It translates to CASSQDAGGVYEQFF.

The chain has TRBV4-1 and TRBJ1-1; D may be TRBD1 (5 bases). V was shortened by 1 base and J by 4 bases, with 13 bases between the two germline ends. Germline CDR1 is MGHRA and CDR2 is YSYEKL. This CDR3 spans 15 amino acids. CDR3: CASSQAEGPITEAFF. For the CDR3, the DNA is TGCGCCAGCAGCCAAGCGGAGGGGCCGATCACTGAAGCTTTCTTT.

In nucleotides, the CDR3 is TGTGCCAGCGGCCACCCCAGGGAGATGGAAGAGACCCAGTACTTC. It specifies CASGHPREMEETQYF. The chain couples TRBV2 to TRBJ2-5; tentatively, D is TRBD1 or TRBD2 (5 bases each). V was clipped by 8 bases and J by 3 bases, with 19 bases between them. Germline lookup yields CDR1 SNHLY and CDR2 FYNNEI. There are 15 residues in the CDR3.

The chain carries TRBV28 and TRBJ1-1, with D perhaps matching TRBD1 (5 bases). In germline, CDR1 is MDHEN, CDR2 SYDVKM. The V gene lost 2 bases and the J gene lost 1 base, with 8 bases spanning the gap. The CDR3 sequence is 14 residues long. The CDR3 is CASSLEGWNTEAFF. The CDR3 nucleotides read TGTGCCAGCAGTTTAGAGGGGTGGAACACTGAAGCTTTCTTT.

The rearrangement joins TRBV13 to TRBJ2-3, with 7 bases identical to TRBD1. Losses at the gene ends were 5 bases for V and 8 bases for J; bases not matched to a gene: 16. CDR1 is PRHDT and CDR2 is FYEKMQ in the germline V gene (reference sequence). This CDR3 region has 16 residues. The CDR3 spells CASSPRQGPTQGTQYF. CDR3 sequence (DNA): TGTGCCAGCAGCCCTCGACAGGGACCTACACAGGGTACGCAGTATTTT.

The chain links TRBV9 to TRBJ2-7, with a tentative D call TRBD1 (7 bases). This CDR3 has 14 amino acids. V dropped 4 bases and J dropped 0 bases, with 11 bases sitting between them. Germline V CDR1 and CDR2: SGDLS, YYNGEE. The CDR3 is CASSLQGGSYEQYF. DNA of the CDR3: TGTGCCAGCAGCCTCCAGGGGGGCTCCTACGAGCAGTACTTC.

A remark on this clone: One base away lies a much larger clone, so this may be a sequencing read error. This sample includes further DNA sequences coding for the same CDR3. The chain uses TRBV5-4 and TRBJ2-7; D is unclear. The V gene's germline CDR1 is SGHNT and CDR2 YYREEE (reference sequence). Trimming shortened V by 2 bases and J by 3 bases, and 3 bases separated the two germline ends. This CDR3 has 11 residues. CDR3 loop: CASSLGYEQYF. The CDR3 DNA is TGTGCCAGCAGCTTAGGCTACGAGCAGTACTTC. The full variable domain, with the rest looked up from reference TRBV5-4 and TRBJ2-7, is ETGVTQSPTHLIKTRGQQVTLRCSSQSGHNTVSWYQQALGQGPQFIFQYYREEENGRGNFPPRFSGLQFPNYSSELNVNALELDDSALYLCASSLGYEQYFGPGTRLTVT.

The chain uses TRBV5-4 and TRBJ2-7; 9 bases map to TRBD1. V shed 4 bases, J shed 6 bases, and the junction held 8 bases outside the gene matches. Germline CDR1 and CDR2: SGHNT and YYREEE (reference sequence). The CDR3 has 14 residues. DNA of the CDR3: TGTGCCAGCAGCACCGCGGGACAGGGTTTCGAGCAGTACTTC. This gives the protein CASSTAGQGFEQYF.

This chain joins TRBV27 and TRBJ1-5; TRBD1 aligns across 7 bases. Trimming cost V 6 bases and J 1 base; bases outside gene matches: 6. The CDR3 totals 15 residues. The germline gives CDR1 MNHEY, CDR2 SMNVEV (reference sequence). The CDR3 DNA reads TGTGCCAGCAGGACAGGGACGGAAAGCAATCAGCCCCAGCATTTT. Its translation: CASRTGTESNQPQHF.

For this clone: Other DNA sequences in the sample encode the same CDR3. The chain has TRBV29-1 and TRBJ2-1; the match to TRBD1 covers 11 bases. The CDR3 extends over 14 amino acids. V was clipped by 3 bases and J by 3 bases; unmatched bases: 1. CDR1 is SQVTM and CDR2 is ANQGSEA in the germline V gene. CDR3 residues: CSVEGQGVYNEQFF. The CDR3 DNA follows: TGCAGCGTTGAGGGACAGGGGGTCTACAATGAGCAGTTCTTC.

The chain uses TRBV5-4 and TRBJ1-1; TRBD1 matches 7 bases. The CDR3 has 14 amino acids. V shed 4 bases, J shed 4 bases, and the junction held 7 bases outside the gene matches. Germline CDR1 SGHNT, CDR2 YYREEE (reference sequence). The CDR3 nucleotides are TGTGCCAGCAGCAGCCAGGGGGGGAGCACTGAAGCTTTCTTT. This gives the protein CASSSQGGSTEAFF. The whole variable domain, remainder taken from reference TRBV5-4 and TRBJ1-1, is ETGVTQSPTHLIKTRGQQVTLRCSSQSGHNTVSWYQQALGQGPQFIFQYYREEENGRGNFPPRFSGLQFPNYSSELNVNALELDDSALYLCASSSQGGSTEAFFGQGTRLTVV.

This chain connects TRBV6-5 to TRBJ2-7; TRBD1 matches at 7 bases. The length of the CDR3 is 15 residues. Trimming at V came to 6 bases and at J to 0 bases, leaving 8 bases not matched to a gene. The germline gives CDR1 MNHEY, CDR2 SVGAGI. CDR3 in amino acids: CASRSTGESSYEQYF. The DNA of the CDR3 is TGTGCCAGCAGGTCCACAGGGGAGAGCTCCTACGAGCAGTACTTC.

V usage is TRBV30 and J usage is TRBJ1-5; D is undetermined. CDR1 is GTSNPN, CDR2 SVGIG, per germline (reference sequence). The CDR3 sequence is 14 residues long. The V end was cut by 1 base, the J end by 6 bases, with 13 bases between. CDR3 DNA: TGTGCCTGGAGTGCGGTGGTGACGGGTCAGCCCCAGCATTTT. Protein sequence: CAWSAVVTGQPQHF.

The chain couples TRBV25-1 to TRBJ1-2; 9 positions agree with TRBD1. V was pared by 3 bases and J by 2 bases, with 10 bases of the junction left unmatched. This CDR3 is built from 17 residues. CDR1 MGHDK and CDR2 SYGVNS come from the germline V gene. Written as DNA, the CDR3 is TGTGCCAGCAGTGACCCGGGACAGGGACCTACCAACTATGGCTACACCTTC. As protein: CASSDPGQGPTNYGYTF.

DNA of the CDR3: TGTGCCAGCAGCCTGGGACAGAATACGCAGTATTTT. This gives the protein CASSLGQNTQYF. The V call is TRBV7-9, the J call TRBJ2-3; 7 positions match TRBD1. The CDR3 length is 12 residues. The V segment lost 5 bases and the J segment 7 bases; nucleotides outside the gene matches: 3. Per germline, CDR1 SEHNR and CDR2 FQNEAQ (reference sequence).

The chain joins TRBV11-2 to TRBJ1-6; D might be TRBD1 (5 bases). The CDR3 has 19 residues. Germline V gives CDR1 SGHAT, CDR2 FQNNGV. Trimming took 1 base from V and 0 from J, leaving 16 bases between them. The CDR3 sequence is CASSLGIPGLSSYNSPLHF. Here the CDR3 DNA reads TGTGCCAGCAGCTTAGGGATTCCGGGGCTCAGCTCCTATAATTCACCCCTCCACTTT.

The chain carries TRBV18 and TRBJ1-5, with D perhaps matching TRBD1 (6 bases). Germline values: CDR1 KGHSH, CDR2 LQKENI. The CDR3 is made up of 14 amino acids. V was cut by 6 bases and J by 1 base, with 10 bases left in between. The CDR3 nucleotides read TGTGCCAGCTCCCGGGGGCTGAGCAATCAGCCCCAGCATTTT. Residues: CASSRGLSNQPQHF.

The rearrangement uses TRBV27 and TRBJ2-1; 7 bases are shared with TRBD1. V was clipped by 8 bases and J by 3 bases; unmatched bases: 13. CDR1 MNHEY and CDR2 SMNVEV come from the germline V gene (reference sequence). The CDR3 is made up of 16 amino acids. CDR3 nucleotide sequence: TGTGCCAGCTCTCACAGCCAGGGGGACCTCTACAATGAGCAGTTCTTC. Protein product: CASSHSQGDLYNEQFF.

The genes are TRBV27 and TRBJ1-5; D possibly corresponds to TRBD1 (6 bases). The V end was cut by 0 bases, the J end by 4 bases, with 10 bases between. Germline CDR1 MNHEY, CDR2 SMNVEV (reference sequence). The CDR3 extends over 15 amino acids. The CDR3 coding sequence is TGTGCCAGCAGTTTATCCCGAACAGGGAATCAGCCCCAGCATTTT. Its translation is CASSLSRTGNQPQHF.

This sequence joins TRBV4-1 and TRBJ1-6; TRBD1 matches at 9 bases. Trimming removed 4 bases from V and 5 bases from J; junction bases left unmatched: 6. Looked up from germline, CDR1 is MGHRA and CDR2 is YSYEKL. CDR3 length: 16 residues. CDR3 bases: TGCGCCAGCAGCCCAAAGGGGACAGGGAATAATTCACCCCTCCACTTT. Translation gives CASSPKGTGNNSPLHF.

V is TRBV27 and J is TRBJ1-6; the match to TRBD1 covers 10 bases. This CDR3 has 16 residues. CDR1 is MNHEY and CDR2 is SMNVEV in the germline V gene (reference sequence). Trimming at V came to 4 bases and at J to 7 bases, leaving 7 bases not matched to a gene. The CDR3 here is CASSYSMGQGNSPLHF. In DNA form, the CDR3 reads TGTGCCAGCAGTTATTCTATGGGACAGGGGAATTCACCCCTCCACTTT.

V gene TRBV7-9 combines with J gene TRBJ2-1; D unclear. V was shortened by 3 bases and J by 6 bases, with 12 bases between the two germline ends. CDR1 is SEHNR, CDR2 FQNEAQ, per germline (reference sequence). This CDR3 comprises 14 residues. CDR3 in DNA: TGTGCCAGCAGCTTGAACCCTACTTTCAATGAGCAGTTCTTC. It specifies CASSLNPTFNEQFF.

Concerning this clone itself: Other DNA sequences within the sample encode an identical CDR3. The rearrangement joins TRBV19 to TRBJ2-7; 10 positions match TRBD1. Trimming at V came to 5 bases and at J to 4 bases, leaving 5 bases not matched to a gene. The CDR3 runs to 14 residues. Germline V gene sequence: CDR1 LNHDA, CDR2 SQIVND (reference sequence). In DNA, the CDR3 is TGTGCCAGTAGTCCCGGGACAGGGGCATACGAGCAGTACTTC. Translated, it gives CASSPGTGAYEQYF.